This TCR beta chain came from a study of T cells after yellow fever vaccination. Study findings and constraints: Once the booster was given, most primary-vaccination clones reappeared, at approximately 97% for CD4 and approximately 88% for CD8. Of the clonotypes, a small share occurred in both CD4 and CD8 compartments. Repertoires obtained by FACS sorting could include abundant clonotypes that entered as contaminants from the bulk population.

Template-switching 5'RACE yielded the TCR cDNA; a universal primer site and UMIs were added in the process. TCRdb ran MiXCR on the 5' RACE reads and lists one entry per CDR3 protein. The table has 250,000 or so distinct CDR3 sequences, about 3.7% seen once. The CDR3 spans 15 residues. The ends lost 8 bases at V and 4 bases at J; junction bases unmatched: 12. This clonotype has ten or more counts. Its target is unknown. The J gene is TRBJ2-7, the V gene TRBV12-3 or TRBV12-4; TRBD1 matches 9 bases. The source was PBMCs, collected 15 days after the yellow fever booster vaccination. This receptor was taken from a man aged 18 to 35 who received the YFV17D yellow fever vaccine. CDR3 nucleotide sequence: TGTGCCAGCGGGGGGTGGGGGACAGGGAAGTACGAGCAGTACTTC. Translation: CASGGWGTGKYEQYF.